A single sample is the source of the 14 T cell receptor beta chains below, sequenced in a study of T cell responses to AZD1222 COVID-19 vaccine. Data came from immunoSEQ multiplex PCR; TCRdb stores just in-frame clones and leaves some out. Of over 200,000 clones listed, approximately 94% are singletons. The specimen was peripheral blood, collected 28 days after the second dose of the MenACWY control vaccine. These receptors were taken from an adult who received the MenACWY meningococcal vaccine as a control.

This chain connects TRBV30 to TRBJ2-1; 13 nucleotides match TRBD2. Germline lookup yields CDR1 GTSNPN and CDR2 SVGIG (reference sequence). V lost 4 bases to trimming and J lost 4 bases; unmatched junction nucleotides: 16. CDR3 length: 19 amino acids. The CDR3 loop is CAWNQGTRTSGGKYNEQFF. CDR3 bases: TGTGCCTGGAATCAGGGGACAAGGACTAGCGGGGGAAAATACAATGAGCAGTTCTTC.

This sequence joins TRBV7-9 and TRBJ1-5; D gene ambiguous. Trimming stripped 1 base from V and 7 bases from J, with 5 bases between. Germline CDR1 is SEHNR and CDR2 is FQNEAQ (reference sequence). The CDR3 has 12 residues. CDR3 sequence (DNA): TGTGCCAGCAGCTTAGGGTCCCAGCCCCAGCATTTT. Protein sequence: CASSLGSQPQHF. Looking up the rest from reference TRBV7-9 and TRBJ1-5 gives the full variable domain: DTGVSQNPRHKITKRGQNVTFRCDPISEHNRLYWYRQTLGQGPEFLTYFQNEAQLEKSRLLSDRFSAERPKGSFSTLEIQRTEQGDSAMYLCASSLGSQPQHFGDGTRLSIL.

The DNA for the CDR3 is TGCAGCGTTGCTGGCGGGGGTAGTCAGCCCCAGCATTTT. Translated, it gives CSVAGGGSQPQHF. The rearrangement links TRBV29-1 to TRBJ1-5, with TRBD1 as a possible D gene (5 bases). Trimming removed 4 bases from V and 6 bases from J, with 13 bases in between. CDR1 and CDR2 (germline): SQVTM, ANQGSEA. There are 13 residues in the CDR3.

Concerning this clone: The sample has other DNA sequences that encode this CDR3 too. This chain links TRBV6-5 with TRBJ2-7; TRBD1 matches at 11 bases. The CDR3 contains 12 residues. Unmatched junction bases numbered 2, after V lost 8 bases and J lost 5 bases. CDR1 is MNHEY, CDR2 SVGAGI, per germline. In nucleotides, the CDR3 is TGTGCCAGCCGGACAGGGGGCCACGAGCAGTACTTC. Translated: CASRTGGHEQYF.

The chain has TRBV19 and TRBJ2-7; 12 nucleotides line up with TRBD2. V trimming: 9 bases; J trimming: 2 bases; junction bases outside the gene matches: 2. Germline V gene data show CDR1 as LNHDA and CDR2 as SQIVND (reference sequence). This CDR3 has 13 residues. Here the CDR3 reads CASGLAGPYEQYF. The CDR3 nucleotides read TGTGCCAGCGGACTAGCGGGACCCTACGAGCAGTACTTC.

This rearrangement joins TRBV5-6 to TRBJ1-2; D remains unclear. The CDR3 has 12 residues. The germline V gene encodes CDR1 SGHDT and CDR2 YYEEEE. Trimming took 2 bases from V and 5 from J, leaving 7 bases between them. The CDR3 DNA is TGTGCCAGCAGCTTCTCGGGATATGGCTACACCTTC. Translated, it gives CASSFSGYGYTF.

The chain employs TRBV9 and TRBJ2-7; 9 positions agree with TRBD2. Germline trimming cut 5 bases from V and 2 bases from J; bases unmatched to any gene: 8. Per the germline V gene, CDR1 is SGDLS and CDR2 is YYNGEE. The CDR3 is made up of 15 amino acids. This CDR3 is CASSGLAGGPYEQYF. CDR3 in DNA: TGTGCCAGCAGTGGCCTCGCGGGGGGGCCCTACGAGCAGTACTTC.

The chain is built from TRBV5-8 and TRBJ2-1; possible D gene TRBD1, 5 bases. The germline gives CDR1 SGHTS, CDR2 YDEGEE. Trimming removed 3 bases from V and 2 bases from J, with 15 bases in between. CDR3 length: 16 amino acids. The CDR3 spells CASSSVGAGTYNEQFF. In nucleotides, the CDR3 is TGTGCCAGCAGCTCGGTTGGGGCAGGAACCTACAATGAGCAGTTCTTC.

The chain has TRBV12-3 or TRBV12-4 and TRBJ2-7, with D uncertain. The V gene lost 3 bases and the J gene lost 5 bases, with 5 bases spanning the gap. CDR3 length: 11 residues. The CDR3 DNA reads TGTGCCAGCAGTTTCCGAAACGAGCAGTACTTC. This encodes CASSFRNEQYF.

This clone has more than one count but fewer than ten. The genes are TRBV30 and TRBJ1-4; TRBD1 agrees at 8 bases. This CDR3 has 17 amino acids. Germline CDR1 and CDR2: GTSNPN and SVGIG (reference sequence). Trimming removed 3 bases from V and 7 bases from J; junction bases left unmatched: 16. The CDR3 here is CAWSRGAGGSLGEKLFF. The CDR3 region has the DNA TGTGCCTGGAGCCGGGGAGCAGGGGGCTCGCTGGGTGAAAAACTGTTTTTT. The whole variable domain, remainder taken from reference TRBV30 and TRBJ1-4, is SQTIHQWPATLVQPVGSPLSLECTVEGTSNPNLYWYRQAAGRGLQLLFYSVGIGQISSEVPQNLSASRPQDRQFILSSKKLLLSDSGFYLCAWSRGAGGSLGEKLFFGSGTQLSVL.

The chain employs TRBV27 and TRBJ2-2; D gene ambiguous. This CDR3 comprises 12 residues. Between the trimmed V and J ends, which lost 4 bases and 5 bases, there was a span of 5 bases. Germline V gene sequence: CDR1 MNHEY, CDR2 SMNVEV (reference sequence). The CDR3 is CASSYPTGELFF. In DNA form, the CDR3 reads TGTGCCAGCAGTTACCCGACCGGGGAGCTGTTTTTT.

In its sample, this clone was seen a few times. The rearrangement links TRBV10-3 to TRBJ1-2, with a tentative D call TRBD1 (6 bases). CDR1 ENHRY and CDR2 SYGVKD come from the germline V gene. The CDR3 length is 15 residues. The ends were cut back, 0 bases at V and 8 bases at J, with 16 bases in the middle. This chain's CDR3 is CAISESVGQKGGYTF. The CDR3 bases are TGTGCCATCAGTGAGTCGGTCGGACAGAAGGGAGGCTACACCTTC.

The V and J genes are TRBV19 and TRBJ1-2; 10 nucleotides match TRBD1. V trimming: 5 bases; J trimming: 6 bases; junction bases outside the gene matches: 12. Per the germline V gene, CDR1 is LNHDA and CDR2 is SQIVND (reference sequence). The CDR3 runs to 16 residues. As DNA, the CDR3 is TGTGCCAGTAGTCTGGGACAGGGGCGCCTGAACAATGGCTACACCTTC. Its protein is CASSLGQGRLNNGYTF.

The rearrangement uses TRBV11-2 and TRBJ2-2; D might be TRBD1 (5 bases). CDR3 length: 16 residues. Trimming shortened V by 4 bases and J by 3 bases, and 15 bases separated the two germline ends. The germline CDR1 and CDR2 sequences are SGHAT and FQNNGV. The CDR3 DNA reads as TGTGCCAGCAGCTCGGGTAGGGGCGGTTACACCGGGGAGCTGTTTTTT. Protein sequence: CASSSGRGGYTGELFF.